This T cell receptor (beta chain) was documented in a study of cytomegalovirus exposure and HLA in healthy donors. A multiplex PCR was run with 60 Vbeta primers and 13 Jbeta primers. Repertoires were generated with immunoSEQ multiplex PCR, while TCRdb's copy carries only in-frame clones and drops some. The sample carries 150,000 to 200,000 clones, roughly 78% recorded once. Points on this clone: This same CDR3 is encoded by further DNA sequences in the sample.

Looked up from germline, CDR1 is SGHTA and CDR2 is FQGNSA. Trimming removed 5 bases from V and 2 bases from J, with 2 bases in between. CDR3 length: 11 amino acids. The origin of this receptor is a man aged 35 to 55 in good health and CMV-seropositive. The sequencing sample was made of PBMCs. The chain is built from TRBV7-2 and TRBJ2-3; D gene unclear. The CDR3 DNA is TGTGCCAGCAGCCTCACAGATACGCAGTATTTT. Residues: CASSLTDTQYF.